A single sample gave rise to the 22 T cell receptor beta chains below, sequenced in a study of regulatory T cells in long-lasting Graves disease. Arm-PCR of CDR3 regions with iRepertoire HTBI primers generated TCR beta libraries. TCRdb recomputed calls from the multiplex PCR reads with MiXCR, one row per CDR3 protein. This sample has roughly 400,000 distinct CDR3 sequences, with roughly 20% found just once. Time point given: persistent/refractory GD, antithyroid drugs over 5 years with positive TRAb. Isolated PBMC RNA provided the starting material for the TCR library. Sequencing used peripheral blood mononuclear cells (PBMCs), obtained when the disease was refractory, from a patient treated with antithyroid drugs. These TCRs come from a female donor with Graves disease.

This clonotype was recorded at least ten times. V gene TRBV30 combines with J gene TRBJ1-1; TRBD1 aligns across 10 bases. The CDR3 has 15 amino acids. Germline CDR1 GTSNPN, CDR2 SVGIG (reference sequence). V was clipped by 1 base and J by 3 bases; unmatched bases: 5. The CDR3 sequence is CAWSAGQGIDTEAFF. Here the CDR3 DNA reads TGTGCCTGGAGTGCGGGACAGGGGATAGACACTGAAGCTTTCTTT.

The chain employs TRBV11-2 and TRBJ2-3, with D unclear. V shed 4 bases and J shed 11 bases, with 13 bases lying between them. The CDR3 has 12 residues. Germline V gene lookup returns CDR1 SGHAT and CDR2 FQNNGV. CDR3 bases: TGTGCCAGCAGCTCGGAGATAGGTTTGCAGTATTTT. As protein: CASSSEIGLQYF.

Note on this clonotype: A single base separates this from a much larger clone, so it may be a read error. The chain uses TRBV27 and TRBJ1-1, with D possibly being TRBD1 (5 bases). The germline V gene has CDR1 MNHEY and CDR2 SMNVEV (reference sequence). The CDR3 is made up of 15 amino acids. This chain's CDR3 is CASSLGGGGRTGAFF. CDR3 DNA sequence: TGTGCCAGCAGTTTGGGAGGTGGGGGGAGGACTGGAGCTTTCTTT.

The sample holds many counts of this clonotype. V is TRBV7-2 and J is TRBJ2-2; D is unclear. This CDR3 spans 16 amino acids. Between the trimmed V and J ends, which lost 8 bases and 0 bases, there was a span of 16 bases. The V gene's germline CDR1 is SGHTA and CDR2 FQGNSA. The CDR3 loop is CASHRWQPSNTGELFF. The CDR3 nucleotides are TGTGCCAGCCACCGGTGGCAGCCCTCGAACACCGGGGAGCTGTTTTTT.

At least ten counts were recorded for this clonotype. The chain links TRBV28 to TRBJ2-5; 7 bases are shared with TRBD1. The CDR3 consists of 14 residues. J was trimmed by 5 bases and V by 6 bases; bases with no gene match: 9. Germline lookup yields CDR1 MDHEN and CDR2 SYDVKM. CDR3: CASSPGTVPETQYF. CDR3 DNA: TGTGCCAGCAGCCCCGGGACAGTACCCGAGACCCAGTACTTC. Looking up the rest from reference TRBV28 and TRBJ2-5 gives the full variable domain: DVKVTQSSRYLVKRTGEKVFLECVQDMDHENMFWYRQDPGLGLRLIYFSYDVKMKEKGDIPEGYSVSREKKERFSLILESASTNQTSMYLCASSPGTVPETQYFGPGTRLLVL.

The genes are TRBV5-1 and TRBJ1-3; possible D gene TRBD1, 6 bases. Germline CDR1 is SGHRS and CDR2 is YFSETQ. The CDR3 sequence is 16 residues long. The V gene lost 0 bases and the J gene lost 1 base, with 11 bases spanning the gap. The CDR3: CASSLETGRSGNTIYF. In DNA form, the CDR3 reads TGCGCCAGCAGCTTGGAGACAGGCCGTTCTGGAAACACCATATATTTT.

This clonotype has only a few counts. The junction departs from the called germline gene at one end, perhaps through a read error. The CDR3 spells CATSALTVNTGELFF. DNA for the CDR3: TGTGCCACCAGTGCTTTGACTGTGAACACCGGGGAGCTGTTTTTT. The V call is TRBV24-1, the J call TRBJ2-2; D unresolved. The CDR3 sequence is 15 residues long. Germline V gene lookup returns CDR1 KGHDR and CDR2 SFDVKD.

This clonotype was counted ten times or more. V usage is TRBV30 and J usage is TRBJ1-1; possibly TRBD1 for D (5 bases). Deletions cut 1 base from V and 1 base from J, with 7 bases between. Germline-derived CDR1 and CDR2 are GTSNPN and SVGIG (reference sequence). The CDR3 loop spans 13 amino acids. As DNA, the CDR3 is TGTGCCTGGAGTGGGCAGGGGAACACTGAAGCTTTCTTT. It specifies CAWSGQGNTEAFF.

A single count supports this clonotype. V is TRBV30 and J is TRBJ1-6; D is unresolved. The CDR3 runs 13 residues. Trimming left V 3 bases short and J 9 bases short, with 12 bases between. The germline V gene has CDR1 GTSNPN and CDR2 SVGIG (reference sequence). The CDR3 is CAWSAAGLSPLHF. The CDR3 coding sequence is TGTGCCTGGAGCGCAGCAGGTCTTTCACCCCTCCACTTT.

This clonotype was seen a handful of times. The CDR3 protein is CASIIGGEPYNSPLHF. CDR3 DNA sequence: TGTGCCAGCATTATCGGGGGGGAGCCCTATAATTCACCCCTCCACTTT. The chain joins TRBV28 to TRBJ1-6; the D gene is possibly TRBD1 (5 bases). The CDR3 has 16 amino acids. CDR1 is MDHEN, CDR2 SYDVKM, per germline. Trimming cost V 7 bases and J 2 bases, with 15 bases left between them.

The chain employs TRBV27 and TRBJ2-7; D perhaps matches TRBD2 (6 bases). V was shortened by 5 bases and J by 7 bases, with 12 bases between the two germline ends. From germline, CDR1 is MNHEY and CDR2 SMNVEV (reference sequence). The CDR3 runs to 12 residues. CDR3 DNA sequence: TGTGCCAGCAGTCCAATTGGAGGGGAGCAGTACTTC. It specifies CASSPIGGEQYF.

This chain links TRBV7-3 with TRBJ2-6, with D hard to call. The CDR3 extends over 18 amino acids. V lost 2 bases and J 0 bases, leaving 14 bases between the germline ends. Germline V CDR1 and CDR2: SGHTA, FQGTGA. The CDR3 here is CASSLFGLSSSGANVLTF. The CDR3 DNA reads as TGTGCCAGCAGCTTATTTGGGCTTTCTTCCTCTGGGGCCAACGTCCTGACTTTC.

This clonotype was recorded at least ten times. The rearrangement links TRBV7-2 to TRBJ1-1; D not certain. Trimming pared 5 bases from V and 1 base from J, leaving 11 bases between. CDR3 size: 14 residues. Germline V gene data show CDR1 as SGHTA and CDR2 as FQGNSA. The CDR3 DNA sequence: TGTGCCAGCAGCCCGGGGAGGGCGAACACTGAAGCTTTCTTT. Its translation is CASSPGRANTEAFF.

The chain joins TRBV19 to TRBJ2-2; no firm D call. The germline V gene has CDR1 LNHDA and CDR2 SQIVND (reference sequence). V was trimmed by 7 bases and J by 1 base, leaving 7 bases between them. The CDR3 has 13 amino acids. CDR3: CASTSLNTGELFF. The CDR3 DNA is TGTGCCAGTACAAGCTTGAACACCGGGGAGCTGTTTTTT. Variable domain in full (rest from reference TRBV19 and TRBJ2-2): DGGITQSPKYLFRKEGQNVTLSCEQNLNHDAMYWYRQDPGQGLRLIYYSQIVNDFQKGDIAEGYSVSREKKESFPLTVTSAQKNPTAFYLCASTSLNTGELFFGEGSRLTVL.

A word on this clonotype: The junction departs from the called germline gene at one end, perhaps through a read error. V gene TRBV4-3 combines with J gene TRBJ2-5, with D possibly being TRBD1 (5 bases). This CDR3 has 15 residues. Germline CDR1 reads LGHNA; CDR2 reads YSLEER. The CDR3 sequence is CVSSQEGQGSETQYF. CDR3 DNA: TGCGTCAGCAGCCAAGAAGGGCAGGGTTCCGAGACCCAGTACTTC.

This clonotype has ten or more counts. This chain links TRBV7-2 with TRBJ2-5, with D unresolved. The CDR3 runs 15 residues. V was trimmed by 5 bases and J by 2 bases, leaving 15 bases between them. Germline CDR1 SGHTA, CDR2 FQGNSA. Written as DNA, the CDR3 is TGTGCCAGCAGCGCCCCTCGAGCGCTTCAAGAGACCCAGTACTTC. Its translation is CASSAPRALQETQYF.

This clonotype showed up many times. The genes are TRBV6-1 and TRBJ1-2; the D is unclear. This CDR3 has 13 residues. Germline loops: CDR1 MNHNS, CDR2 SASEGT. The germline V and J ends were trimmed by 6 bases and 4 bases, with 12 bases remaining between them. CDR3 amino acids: CASSEVRGYGYTF. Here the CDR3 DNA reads TGTGCCAGCAGCGAGGTGCGGGGCTATGGCTACACCTTC.

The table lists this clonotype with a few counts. The DNA for the CDR3 is TGCGCCAGCCTAGACATATCGAACACTGAAGCTTTCTTT. Its translation: CASLDISNTEAFF. This chain links TRBV5-1 with TRBJ1-1; D ambiguous. There are 13 residues in the CDR3. The germline gives CDR1 SGHRS, CDR2 YFSETQ. Trimming left V 7 bases short and J 1 base short, with 11 bases between.

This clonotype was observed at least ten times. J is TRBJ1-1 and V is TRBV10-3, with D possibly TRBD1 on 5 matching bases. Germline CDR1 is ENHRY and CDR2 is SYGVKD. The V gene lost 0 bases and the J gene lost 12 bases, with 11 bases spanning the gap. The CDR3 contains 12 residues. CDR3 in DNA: TGTGCCATCAGTGAGTCAGGGGACCGCCCTTTCTTT. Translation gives CAISESGDRPFF.

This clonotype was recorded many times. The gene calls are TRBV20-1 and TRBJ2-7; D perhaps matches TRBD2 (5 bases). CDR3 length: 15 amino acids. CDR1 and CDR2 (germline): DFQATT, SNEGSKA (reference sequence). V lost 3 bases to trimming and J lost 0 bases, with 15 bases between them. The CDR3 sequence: CSARTTGTSSYEQYF. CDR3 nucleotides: TGCAGTGCTAGGACTACGGGCACAAGCTCCTACGAGCAGTACTTC.

CDR3 sequence: CASSRKDEQYF. For the CDR3, the DNA is TGTGCCAGTAGTAGGAAGGACGAGCAGTACTTC. The V and J genes are TRBV19 and TRBJ2-7; D is uncertain. Trimming stripped 4 bases from V and 5 bases from J, with 6 bases between. Germline V gene data show CDR1 as LNHDA and CDR2 as SQIVND (reference sequence). The length of the CDR3 is 11 residues.

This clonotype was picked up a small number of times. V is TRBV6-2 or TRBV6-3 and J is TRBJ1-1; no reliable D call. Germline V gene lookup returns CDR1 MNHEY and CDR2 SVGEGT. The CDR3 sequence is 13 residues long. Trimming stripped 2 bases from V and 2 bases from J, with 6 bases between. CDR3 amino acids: CASSYLRNTEAFF. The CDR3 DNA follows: TGTGCCAGCAGTTACCTCAGAAACACTGAAGCTTTCTTT.